These 30 T cell receptor beta chains were sequenced from one sample in a study of blood T cells in healthy people across ages. The authors ran a second PCR of 7 to 11 cycles using a sample-barcoded 5' primer and a J-beta primer mix. TCRdb ran MiXCR on the 5' RACE reads and lists one entry per CDR3 protein. The sample has around 1,700,000 distinct CDR3 sequences; 28% are singletons. Sequencing was carried out using blood. These receptors all come from a woman aged 30 to 39 in good health.

This clonotype was recorded many times. The V and J genes are TRBV29-1 and TRBJ1-6; D uncertain. The ends were cut back, 0 bases at V and 0 bases at J, with 15 bases in the middle. This CDR3 spans 18 amino acids. Germline CDR1 reads SQVTM; CDR2 reads ANQGSEA. As DNA, the CDR3 is TGCAGCGTTGAAGATCTGCCCCTGGGGAGCTCCTATAATTCACCCCTCCACTTT. It translates to CSVEDLPLGSSYNSPLHF.

Details on this clonotype: Since a much larger clone is just one base distant, this may be a read error. V is TRBV29-1 and J is TRBJ2-7, with D possibly TRBD2 on 5 matching bases. CDR3 length: 14 residues. Germline CDR1 is SQVTM and CDR2 is ANQGSEA. Trimming pared 7 bases from V and 7 bases from J, leaving 23 bases between. CDR3 DNA sequence: TGCAGCGCCACTGAGGGCGGTCATTACAATGAGCAGTACTTC. Translating it yields CSATEGGHYNEQYF.

This clonotype was seen many times. The rearrangement joins TRBV6-5 to TRBJ1-1; D gene ambiguous. This CDR3 comprises 13 residues. Trimming stripped 0 bases from V and 8 bases from J, with 10 bases between. Looked up from germline, CDR1 is MNHEY and CDR2 is SVGAGI. The CDR3 DNA follows: TGTGCCAGCAGTTACTCGAATGCTGCAGAAGCTTTCTTT. Translating it yields CASSYSNAAEAFF.

The chain recombines TRBV9 with TRBJ1-4; the D is unclear. The CDR3 is 13 amino acids. V lost 2 bases to trimming and J lost 8 bases, with 10 bases between them. The germline gives CDR1 SGDLS, CDR2 YYNGEE. The CDR3 coding sequence is TGTGCCAGCAGCGTTATCACCGGCGAAAAACTGTTTTTT. Its protein product is CASSVITGEKLFF.

The V gene is TRBV6-2 or TRBV6-3, the J gene TRBJ1-2, with 7 bases lining up with TRBD1. The J segment lost 6 bases and the V segment lost 6 bases, leaving 13 bases of the junction unmatched. This CDR3 region has 15 residues. In germline, CDR1 is MNHEY, CDR2 SVGEGT. The CDR3 DNA follows: TGTGCCAGCAGCCACCTGCTGACAGGGAACAATGGCTACACCTTC. This sequence encodes CASSHLLTGNNGYTF.

This clonotype has only a few counts. The chain carries TRBV10-2 and TRBJ2-3; TRBD2 might be the D (7 bases). The CDR3 runs 19 residues. Germline V gene sequence: CDR1 WSHSY, CDR2 SAAADI. V gave up 6 bases and J gave up 1 base, with 26 bases separating them. CDR3 protein: CASRTRGDNKLVRTDTQYF. In DNA, the CDR3 is TGCGCCAGCAGGACCCGGGGGGACAACAAGTTAGTACGCACAGATACGCAGTATTTT.

Regarding this clonotype: A much larger clone is a single base away; this may be a read error. The chain couples TRBV12-3 or TRBV12-4 to TRBJ1-2; D is uncertain. CDR3 length: 12 residues. Trimming pared 3 bases from V and 4 bases from J, leaving 6 bases between. The CDR3 here is CASSLMTYGYTF. CDR3 DNA sequence: TGTGCCAGCAGTTTGATGACCTATGGCTACACCTTC.

The chain is built from TRBV29-1 and TRBJ1-1; the D is unclear. This CDR3 contains 12 residues. The V and J ends lost 6 bases and 4 bases respectively, with 12 bases between them. Germline assignment: CDR1 SQVTM and CDR2 ANQGSEA. Here the CDR3 DNA reads TGCAGCGTCTCCGGGGTGGTCACTGAAGCTTTCTTT. Its protein product is CSVSGVVTEAFF.

This clonotype has more than one count but fewer than ten. The J gene is TRBJ2-5, the V gene TRBV2; unclear D gene. V lost 5 bases, J lost 4 bases, and 11 bases lay in between. Germline assignment: CDR1 SNHLY and CDR2 FYNNEI. The CDR3 consists of 13 residues. The CDR3 DNA sequence: TGTGCCAGCAGTCGAATGTGGGGAGAGACCCAGTACTTC. As protein: CASSRMWGETQYF. The variable domain in full, completed from reference TRBV2 and TRBJ2-5, reads EPEVTQTPSHQVTQMGQEVILRCVPISNHLYFYWYRQILGQKVEFLVSFYNNEISEKSEIFDDQFSVERPDGSNFTLKIRSTKLEDSAMYFCASSRMWGETQYFGPGTRLLVL.

This clonotype was picked up a small number of times. The rearrangement uses TRBV5-1 and TRBJ2-1, with TRBD1 matching 8 bases. The germline gives CDR1 SGHRS, CDR2 YFSETQ. The J segment lost 5 bases and the V segment lost 0 bases, leaving 4 bases of the junction unmatched. There are 15 residues in the CDR3. CDR3 in DNA: TGCGCCAGCAGCTTGGGTGGACAGGGCCACAATGAGCAGTTCTTC. Amino acid sequence: CASSLGGQGHNEQFF.

Comment on this clonotype: Germline and junction disagree at one end, which may indicate a read error. The chain carries TRBV6-6 and TRBJ2-3; weak D call: TRBD2 (5 bases). CDR1 is MNHNY and CDR2 is SVGAGI in the germline V gene (reference sequence). The CDR3 consists of 15 residues. CDR3 sequence reads: CPSSKTGTSTDTQYF. CDR3 bases: TGTCCCAGCAGTAAGACGGGAACTAGCACAGATACGCAGTATTTT.

The chain has TRBV10-3 and TRBJ2-1; the match to TRBD1 covers 9 bases. With 2 bases clipped from V and 7 bases from J, the junction kept 3 bases outside the gene matches. CDR1 is ENHRY, CDR2 SYGVKD, per germline. The CDR3 length is 14 residues. CDR3 nucleotide sequence: TGTGCCATCAGTGAGGGGACAGGGATAAATGAGCAGTTCTTC. Translation: CAISEGTGINEQFF.

This clonotype was seen just once. This chain connects TRBV12-3 or TRBV12-4 to TRBJ1-5; D perhaps matches TRBD1 (6 bases). V lost 6 bases and J lost 15, with 15 bases in between. This CDR3 has 11 residues. The CDR3 region has the DNA TGTGCCAGCAGAGGAGGGGGAGCCCGGCATTTT. This sequence encodes CASRGGGARHF.

This clonotype was detected many times. The CDR3 sequence: CASSSNDEQYF. CDR3 bases: TGTGCCAGCAGTTCAAATGACGAGCAGTACTTC. The chain uses TRBV12-3 or TRBV12-4 and TRBJ2-7; D ambiguous. This CDR3 has 11 amino acids. Trimming stripped 4 bases from V and 5 bases from J, with 6 bases between.

The chain recombines TRBV20-1 with TRBJ1-1, with D uncertain. Germline assignment: CDR1 DFQATT and CDR2 SNEGSKA (reference sequence). Deletions cut 3 bases from V and 7 bases from J, with 9 bases between. The CDR3 is 11 residues long. The CDR3 region is CSASSQVEAFF. The CDR3 DNA reads as TGCAGTGCTAGTTCCCAGGTTGAAGCTTTCTTT.

This chain connects TRBV20-1 to TRBJ1-1; a weak D match, TRBD1 (6 bases). V dropped 5 bases and J dropped 3 bases, with 13 bases sitting between them. The CDR3 totals 13 residues. Germline CDR1 reads DFQATT; CDR2 reads SNEGSKA (reference sequence). This CDR3 reads CSAYRTVYTEAFF. DNA of the CDR3: TGCAGTGCTTACCGGACAGTTTACACTGAAGCTTTCTTT.

This clonotype was observed many times. J is TRBJ2-3 and V is TRBV29-1; D call uncertain. This CDR3 is 14 amino acids long. V lost 0 bases, J lost 5 bases, and 12 bases lay in between. Germline CDR1 is SQVTM and CDR2 is ANQGSEA. Here the CDR3 reads CSVEDAALGDTQYF. The DNA for the CDR3 is TGCAGCGTTGAAGATGCAGCTCTCGGAGATACGCAGTATTTT.

The rearrangement joins TRBV30 to TRBJ2-6, with D possibly being TRBD1 (5 bases). The germline V and J ends were trimmed by 8 bases and 0 bases, with 14 bases remaining between them. The CDR3 spans 15 residues. Germline V gene lookup returns CDR1 GTSNPN and CDR2 SVGIG (reference sequence). CDR3 region: CAGPLTVSGANVLTF. The CDR3 DNA follows: TGTGCCGGCCCCCTGACAGTCTCTGGGGCCAACGTCCTGACTTTC.

The genes are TRBV7-3 and TRBJ2-1; tentative D call: TRBD1 (8 bases). The germline V gene has CDR1 SGHTA and CDR2 FQGTGA. CDR3 length: 15 amino acids. The germline V and J ends were trimmed by 4 bases and 8 bases, with 18 bases remaining between them. The CDR3, as DNA: TGTGCCAGCAGCTCACCGACAGGGGAGGGGGATGAGCAGTTCTTC. Protein: CASSSPTGEGDEQFF.

V usage is TRBV7-2 and J usage is TRBJ2-5, with TRBD2 matching 11 bases. The V segment lost 4 bases and the J segment 4 bases; nucleotides outside the gene matches: 5. The CDR3 loop spans 15 amino acids. CDR1 is SGHTA and CDR2 is FQGNSA in the germline V gene. CDR3 DNA sequence: TGTGCCAGCAGCTCTAGCGGGGGGCCCCGAGAGACCCAGTACTTC. This gives the protein CASSSSGGPRETQYF.

V and J are TRBV9 and TRBJ2-3, with 10 nucleotides matching TRBD2. V lost 0 bases, J lost 7 bases, and 8 bases stayed unmatched. This CDR3 has 16 residues. Germline V CDR1 and CDR2: SGDLS, YYNGEE. The CDR3 DNA reads TGTGCCAGCAGCGTAGAGCAGCGGGGGGGCATAAATACGCAGTATTTT. Translating gives CASSVEQRGGINTQYF. The full variable domain, its missing parts supplied by reference TRBV9 and TRBJ2-3, is DSGVTQTPKHLITATGQRVTLRCSPRSGDLSVYWYQQSLDQGLQFLIQYYNGEERAKGNILERFSAQQFPDLHSELNLSSLELGDSALYFCASSVEQRGGINTQYFGPGTRLTVL.

This chain uses TRBV5-1 with TRBJ1-1, with unresolved D. Germline V CDR1 and CDR2: SGHRS, YFSETQ. The V gene lost 4 bases and the J gene lost 2 bases, with 15 bases spanning the gap. The CDR3 is 15 residues long. The CDR3 here is CASSAETRLNTEAFF. CDR3 coding DNA: TGCGCCAGCAGCGCGGAAACACGACTAAACACTGAAGCTTTCTTT.

The sample holds many counts of this clonotype. The rearrangement uses TRBV20-1 and TRBJ2-5; 9 bases align to TRBD2. Germline V gene data show CDR1 as DFQATT and CDR2 as SNEGSKA (reference sequence). The V and J ends lost 6 bases and 0 bases, in that order; junction bases with no gene match: 8. The CDR3 is made up of 15 amino acids. As DNA, the CDR3 is TGCAGTGCCACCGTAGCGGGGGTTAACCAAGAGACCCAGTACTTC. Amino acids: CSATVAGVNQETQYF.

This clonotype was counted between two and nine times. V usage is TRBV9 and J usage is TRBJ2-3, with TRBD2 matching 12 bases. V shed 1 base, J shed 4 bases, and the junction held 4 bases outside the gene matches. The CDR3 has 16 amino acids. From germline, CDR1 is SGDLS and CDR2 YYNGEE. The CDR3 spells CASSVLAGGKADTQYF. The CDR3 nucleotides are TGTGCCAGCAGCGTACTAGCGGGAGGGAAAGCAGATACGCAGTATTTT.

This chain links TRBV20-1 with TRBJ1-5; 8 bases fit TRBD1. The V gene end was trimmed by 0 bases and the J gene end by 10 bases; junction bases not matched to a gene: 11. Germline-derived CDR1 and CDR2 are DFQATT and SNEGSKA (reference sequence). This CDR3 has 15 residues. In nucleotides, the CDR3 is TGCAGTGCTAGAGATGGCGGGACAGGACGTCAACCCCAGCATTTT. This translates into CSARDGGTGRQPQHF.

This clonotype was seen a handful of times. V and J are TRBV4-1 and TRBJ1-1; TRBD1 might be the D (5 bases). This CDR3 comprises 11 residues. Trimming shortened V by 7 bases and J by 6 bases, and 9 bases separated the two germline ends. The germline CDR1 and CDR2 sequences are MGHRA and YSYEKL. The CDR3 coding sequence is TGCGCCAGCACGGCAGGGCCTGAAGCTTTCTTT. Translating gives CASTAGPEAFF.

This clonotype was seen a handful of times. The rearrangement links TRBV3-1 to TRBJ1-6; D gene ambiguous. The V gene lost 4 bases and the J gene lost 8 bases, with 18 bases spanning the gap. The CDR3 loop spans 16 amino acids. The germline gives CDR1 LGHDT, CDR2 YNNKEL (reference sequence). The DNA of the CDR3 is TGTGCCAGCAGCCGACACCCGGACCTGGGTGATTCACCCCTCCACTTT. Its protein product is CASSRHPDLGDSPLHF.

There are a few counts of this clonotype. The rearrangement links TRBV5-5 to TRBJ2-1; 10 nucleotides line up with TRBD2. V lost 5 bases and J lost 9; bases outside the gene matches: 11. There are 15 residues in the CDR3. Per the germline V gene, CDR1 is SGHKS and CDR2 is YYEKEE (reference sequence). CDR3 protein: CASRPRLAGVFEQFF. CDR3 coding DNA: TGTGCCAGCAGACCCCGGCTAGCGGGAGTATTTGAGCAGTTCTTC.

The chain couples TRBV2 to TRBJ1-5; D not resolved. V was cut by 4 bases and J by 5 bases, with 12 bases left in between. Germline assignment: CDR1 SNHLY and CDR2 FYNNEI. CDR3 length: 14 residues. Here the CDR3 reads CASSVGVVDQPQHF. The CDR3 region has the DNA TGTGCCAGCAGTGTGGGAGTGGTTGATCAGCCCCAGCATTTT.

This clonotype occurred many times. J is TRBJ1-5 and V is TRBV6-5; D is undetermined. Germline values: CDR1 MNHEY, CDR2 SVGAGI. V was trimmed by 4 bases and J by 3 bases, leaving 10 bases between them. The CDR3 is 14 amino acids. The CDR3 nucleotides read TGTGCCAGCAGTTCCGGTCAGAACAATCAGCCCCAGCATTTT. Encoded protein: CASSSGQNNQPQHF.